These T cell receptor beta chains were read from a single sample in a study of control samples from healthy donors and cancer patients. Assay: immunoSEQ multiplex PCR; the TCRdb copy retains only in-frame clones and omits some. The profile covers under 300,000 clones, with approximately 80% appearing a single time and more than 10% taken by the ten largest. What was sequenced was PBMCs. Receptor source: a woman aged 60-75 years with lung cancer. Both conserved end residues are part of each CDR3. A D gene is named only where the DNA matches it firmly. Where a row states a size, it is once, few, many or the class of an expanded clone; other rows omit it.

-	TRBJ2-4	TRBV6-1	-	CASSEGTGTLQYF	TGTGCCAGCAGTGAAGGAACAGGTACCCTTCAGTACTTC
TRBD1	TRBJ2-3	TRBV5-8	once	CASSSGTGRYTDTQYF	TGTGCCAGCAGCTCCGGGACAGGGAGATACACAGATACGCAGTATTTT
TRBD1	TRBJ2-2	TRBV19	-	CASSMGRQGSAGELFF	TGTGCCAGTAGTATGGGGAGACAGGGGTCAGCCGGGGAGCTGTTTTTT
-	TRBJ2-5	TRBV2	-	CASSVWVRTAETQYF	TGTGCCAGCAGTGTATGGGTTCGGACAGCTGAGACCCAGTACTTC
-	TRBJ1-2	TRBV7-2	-	CASSLGRGYTF	TGTGCCAGCAGCTTAGGTCGGGGCTACACCTTC
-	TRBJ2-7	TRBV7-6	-	CASSLRGGGYEQYF	TGTGCCAGCAGCCTCCGAGGGGGGGGCTACGAGCAGTACTTC
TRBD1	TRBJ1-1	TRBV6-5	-	CASSTTQGGTEAFF	TGTGCCAGCAGTACCACACAGGGGGGAACTGAAGCTTTCTTT
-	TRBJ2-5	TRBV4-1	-	CASSQLEQETQYF	TGCGCCAGCAGCCAACTAGAACAAGAGACCCAGTACTTC
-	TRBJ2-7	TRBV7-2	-	CASSITGQYEQYF	TGTGCCAGCAGCATTACAGGGCAATACGAGCAGTACTTC
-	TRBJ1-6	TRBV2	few	CASRDTSSYNSPLHF	TGTGCCAGCAGGGACACTAGCTCCTATAATTCACCCCTCCACTTT
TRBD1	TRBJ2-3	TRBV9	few	CASSVGSMGQRTDTQYF	TGTGCCAGCAGCGTAGGAAGTATGGGACAGCGAACAGATACGCAGTATTTT
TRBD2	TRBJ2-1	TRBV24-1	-	CATSDRTSGRGNEQFF	TGTGCCACCAGTGACCGTACTAGCGGCCGGGGCAATGAGCAGTTCTTC
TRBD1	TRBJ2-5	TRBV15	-	CATSERQGTQYF	TGTGCCACCAGCGAACGACAGGGTACCCAGTACTTC
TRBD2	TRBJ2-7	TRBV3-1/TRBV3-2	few	CASSLSGSEQYF	TGTGCCAGCAGCCTTAGCGGGAGCGAGCAGTACTTC
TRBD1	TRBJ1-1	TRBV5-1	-	CASSVGGWAEAFF	TGCGCCAGCAGCGTAGGGGGCTGGGCTGAAGCTTTCTTT
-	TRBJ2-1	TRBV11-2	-	CATNGNRSSYNEQFF	TGTGCCACCAACGGCAACAGGAGCTCCTACAATGAGCAGTTCTTC
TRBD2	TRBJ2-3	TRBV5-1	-	CASSLITSGSADTQYF	TGCGCCAGCAGCTTGATAACTAGCGGGAGTGCAGATACGCAGTATTTT
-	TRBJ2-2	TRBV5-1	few	CASSLGRGAPEDGELFF	TGCGCCAGCAGCTTGGGAAGGGGGGCGCCGGAGGACGGGGAGCTGTTTTTT
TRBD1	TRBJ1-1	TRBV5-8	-	CASSLGDRGRGSPAFF	TGTGCCAGCAGCTTGGGAGACAGGGGGCGTGGGTCGCCGGCTTTCTTT
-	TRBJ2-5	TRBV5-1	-	CASSLEVGVETQYF	TGCGCCAGCAGCTTGGAGGTAGGGGTCGAGACCCAGTACTTC
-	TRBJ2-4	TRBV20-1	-	CSAAAGTVEYF	TGCAGTGCTGCAGCCGGGACGGTAGAATACTTC
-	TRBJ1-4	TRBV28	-	CASTSGGSNEKLFF	TGTGCCAGCACCTCGGGAGGGTCTAATGAAAAACTGTTTTTT
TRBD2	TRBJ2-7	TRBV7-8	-	CASSLAPGTSGGADPYEQYF	TGTGCCAGCAGCTTAGCACCCGGGACTAGCGGGGGGGCCGACCCCTACGAGCAGTACTTC
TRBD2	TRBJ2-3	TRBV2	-	CASNRLAGEDTQYF	TGTGCCAGCAACCGACTAGCGGGGGAAGATACGCAGTATTTT
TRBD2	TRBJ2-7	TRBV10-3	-	CAISDVGRADEQYF	TGTGCCATCAGTGATGTCGGGAGGGCCGACGAGCAGTACTTC
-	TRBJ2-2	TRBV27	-	CASKVNTGELFF	TGTGCCAGCAAGGTGAACACCGGGGAGCTGTTTTTT
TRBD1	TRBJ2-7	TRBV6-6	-	CATLDRDTYEQYF	TGTGCCACCTTAGACAGGGATACCTACGAGCAGTACTTC
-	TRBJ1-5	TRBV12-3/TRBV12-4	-	CASSGTRLPQHF	TGTGCCAGCAGTGGAACCCGCTTACCCCAGCATTTT
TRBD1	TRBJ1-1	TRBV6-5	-	CASSTQGTANTEAFF	TGTGCCAGCAGCACACAGGGGACTGCGAACACTGAAGCTTTCTTT
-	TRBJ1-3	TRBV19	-	CATGTAVSGNTIYF	TGTGCCACAGGGACCGCCGTCTCTGGAAACACCATATATTTT
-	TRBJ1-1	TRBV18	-	CASSPPSQGQNTEAFF	TGTGCCAGCTCACCACCGTCTCAGGGGCAGAACACTGAAGCTTTCTTT
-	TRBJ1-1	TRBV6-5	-	CASSPTLGTEAFF	TGTGCCAGCAGCCCCACCCTTGGGACTGAAGCTTTCTTT
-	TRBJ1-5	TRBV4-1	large	CASSQVGDGGTSQHF	TGCGCCAGCAGCCAAGTGGGGGACGGTGGCACGTCCCAGCATTTT